This T cell receptor beta chain was sequenced in a study of shared clonotypes between healthy human individuals (dated by TCRdb to between 2020 and 2021). Turning to the overall study: The cohort comprised two women and a few men aged 18 to 49 years. Leukapheresis yielded between about 0.9 and 9.5 billion PBMCs per donor. Different laboratories and diverse techniques were used to prepare libraries and sequence TCR repertoires, to increase sequencing depth and limit assay-specific biases. Blood TCR repertoires of roughly 5 healthy adults were deeply sequenced to estimate repertoire size and the extent of clonotype sharing between individuals. For each donor, three plates each were used for CD4 naive and CD4 memory, two plates were used for CD8 naive, and one plate was used for CD8 memory. Findings and caveats that apply to the study as a whole: Higher generation probabilities were observed for clonotypes shared by all four sorted-subset donors than for non-shared clonotypes. The small number of donors limited the genetic and exposure-history diversity represented. Sampling was restricted to blood, and TCR repertoires in tissues likely differ from the TCR repertoires found in blood. Naive subsets generally had larger estimated clonotype richness than memory subsets did. Based on pairwise subsampling, the degree of clonotype sharing among donors was expected to be affected by sequencing depth. When a handful of donors were compared, the shared fraction of clonotypes was 5% to 6.5% for naive CD4, around 3.5% for naive CD8, roughly 2.5% for memory CD4, and 0.3% to 0.5% for memory CD8. Rarefaction of sorted-subset datasets indicated incomplete sequencing despite the large sequencing depth.

CD8 naive samples consisted of CD45RO-negative cells that were positively selected for CCR7, yielding a CD45RA+CCR7+ population without TemRA cells. The donors were healthy, HIV-negative adults with no recently reported acute infections or vaccinations. Every donor was a Caucasian adult residing in Nashville, Tennessee, USA. After blood collection by leukapheresis, PBMCs were isolated using Ficoll-Histopaque density gradient centrifugation and then cryopreserved in the vapor phase of liquid nitrogen. Analytical flow cytometry was used to check the purity and quantity of every magnetically sorted T cell population. Genomic DNA was isolated from every sorted fraction and measured by UV absorbance on a Nanodrop 2000c. In its sample, this clone was seen many times. Its recognized antigen is unknown. Base qualities were left out, and no much larger clone turns up one base away. The CDR3, cysteine through phenylalanine, is 16 amino acids long. Only the CDR3 portion is preserved as DNA: 48 bases, with reading frame beginning at the first base. The germline V gene (reference sequence) yields MNHEY for CDR1 and SMNVEV for CDR2. The junction shows trimming of 4 bases on V and 2 bases on J, and the gene matches do not reach 7 bases of it.

Using the deep immunoSEQ assay, TCR CDR3 regions were amplified from genomic DNA by multiplex PCR. Extracted genomic DNA from each cell subset was distributed evenly across all wells of several immunoSEQ 96-well plates, and each plate was treated as a replicate. Each replicate PCR for sorted subsets received roughly 0.2 ug genomic DNA, equal to roughly 30,000 T cell genomes. Purified libraries were measured with a Qubit 3.0 fluorometer, size-checked on a Bioanalyzer 2100, and measured again with the KAPA Library Quantification kit. Every immunoSEQ 96-well plate was sequenced on a separate single-read 150-cycle Illumina NextSeq 550 flow cell. The authors' pipeline ran thus. Because only junctional sequences without quality scores were contained in the immunoSEQ output, filtering matching that applied to full-length reads could not be performed. To assign V/J genes and CDR3, sequences were annotated against IMGT germline references using PyIR, a Python wrapper for IgBLAST v1.9. Any read was removed if the V/J assignment was weak (E-value above 1e-6), the CDR3 was missing, or the read contained stop codons, out-of-frame junctions, or ambiguous translated residues. V3J clonotypes were defined as sequences sharing the same inferred V gene, J gene, and CDR3 amino acid sequence. To compute the percentage overlap between repertoires, the number of shared unique clonotypes was divided by the size of the smaller repertoire. RTK rarefaction, the Chao1 estimator, and Recon v2.1 estimates of unobserved clonotypes were used to assess repertoire richness. For all TCRbeta clonotypes obtained by the gDNA method from four donors, generation probabilities were computed with OLGA. TCRdb took this table from immuneACCESS and kept in-frame rearrangements with V and J called. Such tables lack part of the clones; where checked against another copy, unresolved V genes explain under half of the gap, and the rest is unexplained. The DNA gave D and trimming, while V, J and clone size come from that table. The sample table holds more than 600,000 clones, of which around 90% were seen once. The ten largest clones capture roughly 24% of the sample.

Material: naive CD8+ T cells sorted from blood. The cell subset or site label here, explained by the study, means: CD45RA+CCR7+. Recombination connected TRBV27 to TRBJ2-7, with TRBD2 identical over 11 junction bases. This TCR came from a man aged 30-40 years in good health. The DNA sequence is TGTGCCAGCAGTTCTGATACTAGCGGGAGAGCCTACGAGCAGTACTTC. This yields the protein CASSSDTSGRAYEQYF.